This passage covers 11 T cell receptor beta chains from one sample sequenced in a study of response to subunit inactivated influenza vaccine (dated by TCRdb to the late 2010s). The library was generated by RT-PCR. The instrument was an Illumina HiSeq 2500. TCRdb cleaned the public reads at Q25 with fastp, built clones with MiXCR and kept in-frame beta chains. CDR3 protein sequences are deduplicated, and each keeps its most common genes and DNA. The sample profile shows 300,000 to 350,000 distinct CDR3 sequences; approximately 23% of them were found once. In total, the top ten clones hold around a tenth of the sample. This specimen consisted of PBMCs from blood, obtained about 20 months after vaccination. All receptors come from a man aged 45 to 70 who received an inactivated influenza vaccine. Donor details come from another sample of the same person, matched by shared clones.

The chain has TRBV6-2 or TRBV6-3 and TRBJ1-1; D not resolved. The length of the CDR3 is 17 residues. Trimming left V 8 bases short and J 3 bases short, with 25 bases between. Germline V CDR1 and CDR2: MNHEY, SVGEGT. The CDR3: CASQNMEFGVSYTEAFF. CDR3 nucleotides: TGTGCCAGCCAAAACATGGAGTTTGGGGTTTCTTACACTGAAGCTTTCTTT.

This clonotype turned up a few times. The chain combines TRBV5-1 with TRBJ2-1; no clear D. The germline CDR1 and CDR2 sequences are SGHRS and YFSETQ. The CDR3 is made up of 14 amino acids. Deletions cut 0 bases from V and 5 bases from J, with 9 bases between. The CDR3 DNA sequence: TGCGCCAGCAGCTTGGAGATCAGAAACAATGAGCAGTTCTTC. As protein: CASSLEIRNNEQFF.

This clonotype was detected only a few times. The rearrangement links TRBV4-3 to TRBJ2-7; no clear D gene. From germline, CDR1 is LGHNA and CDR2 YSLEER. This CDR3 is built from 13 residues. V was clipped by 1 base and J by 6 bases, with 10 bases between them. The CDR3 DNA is TGCGCCAGCAGCCAAGTCGAAGGGTCCGAGCAGTACTTC. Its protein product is CASSQVEGSEQYF.

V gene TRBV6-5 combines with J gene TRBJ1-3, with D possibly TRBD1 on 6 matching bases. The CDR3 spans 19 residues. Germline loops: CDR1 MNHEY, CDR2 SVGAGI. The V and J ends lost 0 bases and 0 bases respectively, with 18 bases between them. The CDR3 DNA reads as TGTGCCAGCAGTTACTCCCAACCGGACAGCCCGAGCTCTGGAAACACCATATATTTT. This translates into CASSYSQPDSPSSGNTIYF.

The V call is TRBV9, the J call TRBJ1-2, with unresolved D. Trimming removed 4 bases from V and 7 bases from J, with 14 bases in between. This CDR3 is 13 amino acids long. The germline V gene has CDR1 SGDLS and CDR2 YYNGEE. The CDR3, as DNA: TGTGCCAGCAGCTCCGCCAGTTTTCCTGGCTACACCTTC. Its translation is CASSSASFPGYTF.

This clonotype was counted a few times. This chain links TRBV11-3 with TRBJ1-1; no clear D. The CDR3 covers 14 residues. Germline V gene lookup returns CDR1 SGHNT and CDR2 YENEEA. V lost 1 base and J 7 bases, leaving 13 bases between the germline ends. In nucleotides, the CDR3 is TGTGCCAGCAGCTTAGGCCAGTCCTCTGGTGAAGCTTTCTTT. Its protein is CASSLGQSSGEAFF.

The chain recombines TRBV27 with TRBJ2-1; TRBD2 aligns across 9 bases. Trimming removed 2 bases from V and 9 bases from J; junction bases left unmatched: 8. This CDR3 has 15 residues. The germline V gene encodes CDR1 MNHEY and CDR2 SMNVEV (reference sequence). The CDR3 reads CASSLRGRAFGEQFF. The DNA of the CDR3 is TGTGCCAGCAGTTTACGCGGGAGGGCCTTTGGTGAGCAGTTCTTC.

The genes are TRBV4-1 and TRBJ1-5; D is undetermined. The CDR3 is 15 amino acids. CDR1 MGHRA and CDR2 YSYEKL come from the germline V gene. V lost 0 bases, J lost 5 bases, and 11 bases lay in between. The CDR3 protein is CASSQDRAAYQPQHF. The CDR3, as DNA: TGCGCCAGCAGCCAAGATCGAGCAGCCTATCAGCCCCAGCATTTT.

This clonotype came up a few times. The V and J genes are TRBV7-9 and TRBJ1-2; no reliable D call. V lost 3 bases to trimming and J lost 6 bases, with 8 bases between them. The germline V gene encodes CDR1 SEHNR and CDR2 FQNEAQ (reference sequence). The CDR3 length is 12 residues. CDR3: CASSFTGDGYTF. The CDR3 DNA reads TGTGCCAGCAGCTTCACTGGGGATGGCTACACCTTC.

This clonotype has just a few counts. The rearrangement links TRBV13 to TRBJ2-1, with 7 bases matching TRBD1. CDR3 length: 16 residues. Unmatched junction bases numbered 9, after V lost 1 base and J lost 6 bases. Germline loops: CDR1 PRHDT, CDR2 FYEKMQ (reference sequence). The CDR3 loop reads CASSLEGASLRNEQFF. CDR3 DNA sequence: TGTGCCAGCAGCTTAGAGGGGGCATCTCTTCGCAATGAGCAGTTCTTC.

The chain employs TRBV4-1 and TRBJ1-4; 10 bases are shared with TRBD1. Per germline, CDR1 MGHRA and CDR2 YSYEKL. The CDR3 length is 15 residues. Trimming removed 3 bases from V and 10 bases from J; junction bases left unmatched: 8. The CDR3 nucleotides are TGCGCCAGCAGCCAGGCCGGGACAGGGGATGGAAAACTGTTTTTT. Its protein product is CASSQAGTGDGKLFF.